This T cell receptor beta chain stems from a study of cytomegalovirus exposure and HLA in healthy donors (dated by TCRdb to 2016 to 2017). For the study in its entirety: In an earlier analysis of 450 to 750 of the donors, less than 350 Gb of sequence data and 117 million unique TCR beta sequences from roughly 200 million T cells were reported. About 280 gigabases of sequencing data and tens of millions of unique TCR sequences made up an early release that covered 640 HLA-typed donors. Of the 398 genotyped donors, around 81% fell in the genetic ancestry cluster associated with self-reported Caucasian donors. The study aimed to test whether signatures of past pathogen exposure could be identified by cataloging public T cell receptors. The study profiled the T cell repertoires of fewer than 850 subjects by immunosequencing and related them to cytomegalovirus serostatus. Besides the first cohort of roughly 660 subjects, a separate validation cohort made up of 95 to 150 different subjects was used. The study combined high-throughput TCR immunosequencing, statistical association of individual TCRs with disease status, and machine learning to predict cytomegalovirus infection status. A later analysis re-analyzed previously published TCR beta repertoires from approximately 670 donors and added high-resolution HLA genotyping to study TCR occurrence patterns. Rather than drawing on any new phenotypic data, the later analysis identified candidate immune exposures from TCR beta sequences and the way those sequences occurred across donors. In an earlier analysis of 587 of the donors, high-throughput TCR beta sequencing was used to judge whether each TCR beta V gene segment behaved as functional or pseudogenic. Alongside the repertoire data, information on donor age, sex, ethnicity and CMV serostatus was compiled. A later genetic analysis used genome-wide SNP genotypes for about 55% of the 666 donors, treating that subset as a discovery cohort. All discovery cohort repertoires had been generated using a single sequencing platform. Both class I and class II loci were covered by HLA typing, at four-digit resolution. The number of typed donors differed by locus: about 620-640 for A, B, C, DRB1 and DQB1; 522 for DQA1; 606 for DPA1; and some 430 for DPB1. Because of strong linkage in the cohort, roughly five DR-DQ haplotypes were treated as single units for association and clustering. Across some 400 genotyped donors of the cohort, an average of about 220,000 unique TCR beta nucleotide sequences per donor were sequenced, and 15% to 20% of those sequences were non-productive.

In total, 630 or so healthy bone marrow donors made up the cohort. At the time of sampling, every cohort member was nominally healthy, though immune exposures that went unrecorded were likely present. The donor was CMV seropositive and belonged to the group of 250 to 300 seropositive cohort members. A peripheral blood sample was collected from each donor, and TCR beta sequencing was performed on peripheral blood mononuclear cells. The Qiagen DNeasy Blood Extraction Kit was used to extract genomic DNA from the blood cell samples. Note on this clone: Its antigen target is currently unknown. Qualities for individual bases were not recorded, and no much larger clone is one base off.

Library creation used the immunoSEQ multiplex PCR assay. For the multiplex PCR, a mixture combining 60 forward primers for TCR Vbeta segments and 13 reverse primers for TCR Jbeta segments was used. Amplification of the CDR3 region of rearranged TCR beta genes was performed with a multiplex PCR assay on genomic DNA. On the Illumina HiSeq System, the amplified TCR beta libraries were sequenced as 87-base-pair reads. The published analysis was carried out like this. Across the 670 or so repertoires, a later analysis counted some 80 million unique TCR beta chains, some 11 million of which were shared by at least two donors. Raw reads were error-corrected and collapsed into unique sequences with a nearest-neighbor algorithm that merged closely related sequences to remove PCR and sequencing errors. To assign V, D and J gene segments, CDR3 sequences were aligned to IMGT reference sequences. For a sequence to be retained, a match of at least six nucleotides was required to both a V gene segment and a J gene segment. A rearrangement counted as productive if the CDR3 had no stop codons and remained in frame with V and J, and every other rearrangement counted as non-productive. CDR3 was defined by IMGT convention, running from the second conserved V-encoded cysteine to the conserved J-encoded phenylalanine. The earlier analysis of some 540 of the donors excluded any sequence lacking an unambiguous match to a single V gene segment. An earlier analysis of several hundred of the donors called V segments functional above 56.7% productive rearrangements and segregating when the between-donor standard deviation exceeded 5%. A statistical classification framework was developed to diagnose cytomegalovirus status using the catalog of TCR beta chain sequences. In a later analysis, V and J genes were assigned by comparing TCR nucleotide sequences against IMGT/GENE-DB human TR gene sequences. Using the TCRdist pipeline, a later analysis assigned CDR3 sequences along with most-parsimonious VDJ recombination scenarios. In a later analysis, every TCR beta chain was defined by the combination of its CDR3 amino acid sequence and its V-gene family, and reads without a unique V-gene family were dropped. To address suspected cross-contamination and a sequencing artifact, a later analysis removed over 500 highly shared, low-generation-probability nucleotide sequences. In a later analysis, a clonal expansion index for each public chain was calculated from normalized within-repertoire ranks of inferred template counts. Generation probabilities in a later analysis came from a VDJ recombination model fitted to out-of-frame rearrangements, and those results were checked against IGoR. In a later analysis, TCR-TCR, TCR-HLA and TCR-CMV co-occurrence was scored with hypergeometric tests, and a repertoire-size bias correction was applied to TCR pairs. In a later analysis, false discovery rates were estimated by permuting HLA or CMV assignments 20 times. A later analysis grouped co-occurring TCRs with DBSCAN, adding TCRdist sequence similarity when clustering within HLA-allele-positive subsets. For co-occurrence clustering, repertoires with fewer than 30,000 or more than 120,000 public chains were excluded, along with roughly five repertoires with anomalous nucleotide sharing. The table comes from immuneACCESS by way of TCRdb, which keeps in-frame sequences with V and J called. Part of the clones is missing from these tables; in studies checked, under half for an unresolved V gene and the rest for unknown reasons. D and trimming come from the DNA, and the V and J calls and clone size come from that table. The sample profile shows about 200,000 clones; 79% of them were found once. 3.5% to 5% of the sample rests with the top ten.

What the work shows at the level of the full study, not this receptor alone: In a later analysis, HLA-associated TCR beta chains were found to be more clonally expanded and to have lower generation probabilities than equally common non-associated chains. A later genetic analysis reported fewer N-insertions in productive TCRs among donors in an Asian-associated ancestry cluster than the roughly 720-donor mean. A later analysis found that most CMV-associated TCR beta chains appeared HLA-restricted, with HLA associations seemingly driven largely by CMV exposure. Presence/absence analyses assumed roughly uniform sequencing depth across donors, an assumption that may not hold. At a false discovery rate of 0.05, a later analysis linked fewer than 20,000 TCR beta sequences to specific HLA alleles. This cohort had only TCR beta chains sequenced, and the lack of alpha or paired-chain data limited which features could be detected. The sequencing pipeline was judged likely to have produced a cluster of highly shared sequence variants as a technical artifact. In a later genetic analysis, a missense DCLRE1C variant was associated with V-gene and J-gene trimming of TCR beta chains, and the association was replicated in an independent cohort. A further reported finding was that TCR beta sequences accurately predicted the HLA-A and HLA-B alleles for most subjects in the first cohort. Correlated functional status among segregating V segments might be attributable to linkage disequilibrium, but an unknown experimental factor could not be ruled out. Because counts were too low, 15 to 20 rarely observed V segments, including chromosome 9 orphons, were excluded from the earlier analysis of 587 of the donors. HLA typing was unavailable for some donors at each locus, so association tests used only the typed subset. Immune exposure information for the cohort was limited to CMV serostatus. In an earlier analysis of 450 to 750 of the donors, most TCR beta V segments appeared in productive rearrangements about 87% or about 30% of the time, broadly matching IMGT annotations. In vitro tests confirmed that a few of the cytomegalovirus-associated TCR beta chains recognize cytomegalovirus antigens. While some public TCRs were present in many individuals, most TCR sequences turned up only very rarely across donors. A later analysis found that TCR association rates varied across HLA loci, with DRB1 alleles showing the most associated TCRs and HLA-C alleles the fewest. Assigning TCR associations to individual alleles was difficult when HLA alleles, especially DR and DQ, strongly co-occurred. A total of fewer than 200 TCR beta chains were listed by the study as associated with cytomegalovirus. In a later analysis, several top co-occurrence clusters were reported to appear linked to parvovirus B19, influenza, CMV and Epstein-Barr virus. Cytomegalovirus status was reported to be diagnosed by the classifier with high specificity and sensitivity in both the original and validation cohorts. The authors suggested that the approach could potentially be extended to other disease states and immunological phenotypes.

The clonotype originates from a woman under 40 in good health and CMV-seropositive. Sequenced sample: PBMCs.

Here is the DNA: TGTGCCAGCAGCGTACGCGGGGGGGAGGATGAGCAGTTCTTC. Its protein product is CASSVRGGEDEQFF. The V gene is TRBV9 and the J gene is TRBJ2-1; 9 of the junction bases match TRBD2. Counted from cysteine to phenylalanine, this CDR3 has 14 amino acids. Kept here is only the CDR3 DNA, which spans 42 bases and is read in frame from base 1. CDR1 is given as SGDLS and CDR2 as YYNGEE, both from the germline V gene. Trimming leaves V shorter by 1 base and J shorter by 8 bases, with the junction holding 4 bases beyond the gene matches.